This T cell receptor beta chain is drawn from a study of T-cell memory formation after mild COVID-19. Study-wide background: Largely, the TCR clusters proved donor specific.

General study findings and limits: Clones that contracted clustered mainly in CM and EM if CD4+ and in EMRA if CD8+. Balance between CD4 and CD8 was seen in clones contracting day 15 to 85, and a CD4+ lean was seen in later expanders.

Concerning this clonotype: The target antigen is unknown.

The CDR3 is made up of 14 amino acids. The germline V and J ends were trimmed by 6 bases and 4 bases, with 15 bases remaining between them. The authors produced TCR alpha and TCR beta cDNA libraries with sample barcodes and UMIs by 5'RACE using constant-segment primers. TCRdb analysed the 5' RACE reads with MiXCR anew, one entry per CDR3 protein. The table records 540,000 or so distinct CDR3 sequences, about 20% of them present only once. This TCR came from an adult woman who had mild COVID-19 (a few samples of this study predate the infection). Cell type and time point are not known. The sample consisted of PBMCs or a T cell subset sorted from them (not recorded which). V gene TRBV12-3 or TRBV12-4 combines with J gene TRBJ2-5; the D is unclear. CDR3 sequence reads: CASRSGPTRETQYF. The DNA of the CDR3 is TGTGCCAGCAGATCGGGCCCTACACGAGAGACCCAGTACTTC.